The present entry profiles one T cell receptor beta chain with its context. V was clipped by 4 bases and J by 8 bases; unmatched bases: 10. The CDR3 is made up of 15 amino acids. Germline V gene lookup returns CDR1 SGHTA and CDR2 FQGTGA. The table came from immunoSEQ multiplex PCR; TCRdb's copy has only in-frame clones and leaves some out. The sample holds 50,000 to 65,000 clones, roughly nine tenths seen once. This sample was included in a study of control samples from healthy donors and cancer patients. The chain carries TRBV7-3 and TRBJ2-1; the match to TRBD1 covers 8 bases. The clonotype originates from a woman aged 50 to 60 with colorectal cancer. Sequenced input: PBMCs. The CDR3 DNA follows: TGTGCCAGCAGCTCTCGACAGGGGATGAGGGATGAGCAGTTCTTC. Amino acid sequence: CASSSRQGMRDEQFF.